This TCR beta chain was documented in a study of blood T cell repertoires in COVID-19. Across the whole study: Researchers got acute and convalescent COVID-19 samples from the United States, Italy and Spain. From T cells, B-cell-depleted T cells, or PBMCs came the material, which was cDNA or gDNA.

Measured with immunoSEQ multiplex PCR; TCRdb has only the in-frame clones, and not every one. The table lists a few hundred thousand clones, approximately 86% of them singletons. V was shortened by 0 bases and J by 4 bases, with 7 bases between the two germline ends. This CDR3 has 14 amino acids. Germline V CDR1 and CDR2: SGDLS, YYNGEE. The gene calls are TRBV9 and TRBJ2-2, with D unresolved. This TCR came from a woman in her seventies with COVID-19, enrolled during active disease. The sample comprised peripheral blood. The CDR3 nucleotides read TGTGCCAGCAGCGTAGCTACCCTCACCGGGGAGCTGTTTTTT. This encodes CASSVATLTGELFF. The whole variable domain, filled in from reference TRBV9 and TRBJ2-2, reads DSGVTQTPKHLITATGQRVTLRCSPRSGDLSVYWYQQSLDQGLQFLIQYYNGEERAKGNILERFSAQQFPDLHSELNLSSLELGDSALYFCASSVATLTGELFFGEGSRLTVL.